The 12 T cell receptor beta chains reported below all come from one sample, sequenced in a study of T cells in localized non-small cell lung cancer. The repertoire was sequenced with immunoSEQ multiplex PCR; TCRdb's copy has only in-frame clones and lacks some. The repertoire consists of 1,200 to 1,500 clones, with about a quarter occurring once and the leading ten covering under 11%. This sample comprised normal lung tissue next to the tumor, obtained before any cancer treatment. These receptor sequences come from a male donor at least 60 years old with stage II lung adenocarcinoma.

This rearrangement joins TRBV7-1 to TRBJ2-2; the D is unclear. TRBV7-1 carries the ORF label, with uncertain function. V was cut by 1 base and J by 4 bases, with 4 bases left in between. CDR3 length: 13 residues. This chain's CDR3 is CASSSGGTGELFF. CDR3 nucleotide sequence: TGTGCCAGCAGCTCAGGGGGCACCGGGGAGCTGTTTTTT.

This clone appeared a few times. The chain is built from TRBV9 and TRBJ2-5; 10 bases match TRBD2. J gave up 0 bases and V 4 bases, and 12 bases lay outside the gene matches. The CDR3 length is 18 residues. Germline CDR1 and CDR2: SGDLS and YYNGEE. CDR3 bases: TGTGCCAGCAGCTTAGGTTTTAGCGGGAGGACCTACCAAGAGACCCAGTACTTC. Amino acids: CASSLGFSGRTYQETQYF. The complete variable domain, with remaining parts taken from reference TRBV9 and TRBJ2-5, reads DSGVTQTPKHLITATGQRVTLRCSPRSGDLSVYWYQQSLDQGLQFLIQYYNGEERAKGNILERFSAQQFPDLHSELNLSSLELGDSALYFCASSLGFSGRTYQETQYFGPGTRLLVL.

The chain uses TRBV4-1 and TRBJ1-4; 10 nucleotides line up with TRBD1. This CDR3 has 16 residues. J lost 8 bases, V lost 4 bases, and 10 bases had no gene match. Germline lookup yields CDR1 MGHRA and CDR2 YSYEKL. CDR3 nucleotides: TGCGCCAGCAGCCGACACCAAGGACAGGGGGGCGAAAAACTGTTTTTT. This encodes CASSRHQGQGGEKLFF.

This clone was seen a handful of times. The chain links TRBV6-8 to TRBJ2-7, with 7 bases fitting TRBD1. The CDR3 extends over 16 amino acids. Germline CDR1 and CDR2: MNHGY and SAAAGT. Trimming took 4 bases from V and 2 from J; bases not matched to a gene: 11. The CDR3 nucleotides read TGTGCCAGCAGTTTTGAACCGACAGGGCGTACCTACGAGCAGTACTTC. As protein: CASSFEPTGRTYEQYF.

The J gene is TRBJ1-4, the V gene TRBV28; D call uncertain. CDR1 and CDR2 (germline): MDHEN, SYDVKM. The CDR3 is 14 amino acids. V lost 2 bases, J lost 0 bases, and 4 bases lay in between. The CDR3 sequence: CASSLDATNEKLFF. For the CDR3, the DNA is TGTGCCAGCAGTTTAGACGCAACTAATGAAAAACTGTTTTTT.

V is TRBV18 and J is TRBJ1-5, with D hard to call. The CDR3 consists of 14 residues. Germline V gene data show CDR1 as KGHSH and CDR2 as LQKENI. V was trimmed by 2 bases and J by 5 bases, leaving 10 bases between them. The CDR3 region has the DNA TGTGCCAGCTCACCATTCGTAGTAGATCAGCCCCAGCATTTT. It encodes CASSPFVVDQPQHF.

By its share, this clone is large. The rearrangement joins TRBV11-3 to TRBJ2-5, with D perhaps being TRBD1 or TRBD2 (7 bases each). Trimming took 5 bases from V and 3 from J, leaving 13 bases between them. Germline CDR1 is SGHNT and CDR2 is YENEEA. CDR3 length: 14 residues. The CDR3 nucleotides are TGTGCCAGCAGCCCAGGGGGGGGTAAAGAGACCCAGTACTTC. Encoded protein: CASSPGGGKETQYF.

Remarks on this clone: Different DNA sequences within this sample yield the same CDR3. CDR3 sequence (DNA): TGCGCCAGCAGCCCCCAATGGGGCGGCACCTACAATGAGCAGTTCTTC. Its protein is CASSPQWGGTYNEQFF. The chain links TRBV5-1 to TRBJ2-1; the D gene is possibly TRBD1 (5 bases). Trimming removed 4 bases at V and 2 bases at J, with 16 bases between. Germline CDR1 and CDR2: SGHRS and YFSETQ. The CDR3 contains 16 residues.

The chain has TRBV18 and TRBJ1-2; weak D call: TRBD1 (5 bases). The CDR3 sequence is 15 residues long. The V and J ends lost 6 bases and 0 bases respectively, with 14 bases between them. CDR1 and CDR2 from the germline V gene are KGHSH and LQKENI. CDR3: CASSRNSGSNYGYTF. The CDR3 coding sequence is TGTGCCAGCTCTCGCAACTCAGGGTCTAACTATGGCTACACCTTC. Combining the CDR3 with reference TRBV18 and TRBJ1-2 gives the whole variable domain NAGVMQNPRHLVRRRGQEARLRCSPMKGHSHVYWYRQLPEEGLKFMVYLQKENIIDESGMPKERFSAEFPKEGPSILRIQQVVRGDSAAYFCASSRNSGSNYGYTFGSGTRLTVV.

This clone was seen a few times. This chain uses TRBV6-8 with TRBJ1-3; no clear D. Germline V lookup: CDR1 MNHGY, CDR2 SAAAGT. This CDR3 has 15 residues. Trimming removed 7 bases from V and 0 bases from J, with 13 bases in between. The CDR3 DNA sequence: TGTGCCAGCACCTCAACACGGAGCTCTGGAAACACCATATATTTT. Translated: CASTSTRSSGNTIYF.

This rearrangement joins TRBV6-7 to TRBJ1-1, with D uncertain. TRBV6-7 falls under the ORF class, with uncertain function. V lost 8 bases and J lost 3, with 7 bases in between. The CDR3 spans 11 residues. The CDR3: CASGRDTEAFF. CDR3 sequence (DNA): TGTGCCAGCGGACGGGACACTGAAGCTTTCTTT.

This clone qualifies as large (0.1 to 1%). The V gene is TRBV5-1, the J gene TRBJ1-1; D is uncertain. Germline V CDR1 and CDR2: SGHRS, YFSETQ. This CDR3 spans 14 amino acids. V dropped 0 bases and J dropped 1 base, with 7 bases sitting between them. For the CDR3, the DNA is TGCGCCAGCAGCTTGGATACCCGGAACACTGAAGCTTTCTTT. This encodes CASSLDTRNTEAFF.